This T cell receptor (beta chain) was sequenced during a study of blood T cell repertoires in COVID-19. Sequencing was performed with immunoSEQ multiplex PCR; in TCRdb, only in-frame clones are kept and a portion is missing. The repertoire has 70,000 to 90,000 clones, 74% of them found once; the top ten carry approximately 2.8%. The CDR3 consists of 16 residues. The germline gives CDR1 SGHTA, CDR2 FQGNSA. J gave up 5 bases and V 3 bases, and 9 bases lay outside the gene matches. This clonotype was sampled from a human donor with acute or convalescent COVID-19. The donor label of this sample is uncertain. Source material: peripheral blood. The chain carries TRBV7-2 and TRBJ1-5; 8 bases are a match to TRBD1. In DNA form, the CDR3 reads TGTGCCAGCAGCTTGCAGCCGACACAGGGGGATCAGCCCCAGCATTTT. Translated, it gives CASSLQPTQGDQPQHF.